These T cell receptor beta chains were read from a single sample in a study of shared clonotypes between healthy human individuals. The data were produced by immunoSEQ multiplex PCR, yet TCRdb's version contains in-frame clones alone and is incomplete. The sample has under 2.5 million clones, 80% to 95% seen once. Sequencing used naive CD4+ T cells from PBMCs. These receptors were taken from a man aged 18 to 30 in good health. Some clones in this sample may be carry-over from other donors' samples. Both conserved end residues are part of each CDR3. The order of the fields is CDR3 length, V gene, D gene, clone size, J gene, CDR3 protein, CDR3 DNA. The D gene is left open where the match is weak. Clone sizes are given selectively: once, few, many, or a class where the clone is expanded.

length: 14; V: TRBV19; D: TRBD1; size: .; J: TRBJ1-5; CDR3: CASSIHRGDQPQHF; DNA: TGTGCCAGTAGTATCCACAGGGGCGATCAGCCCCAGCATTTT
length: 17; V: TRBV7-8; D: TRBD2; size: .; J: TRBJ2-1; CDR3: CASSSPLAGRGRDEQFF; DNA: TGTGCCAGCAGCTCCCCTTTAGCGGGGCGAGGTCGGGATGAGCAGTTCTTC
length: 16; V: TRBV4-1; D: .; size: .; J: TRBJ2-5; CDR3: CASSSPPRGSRETQYF; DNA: TGCGCCAGCAGCTCCCCCCCTAGGGGGTCTCGGGAGACCCAGTACTTC
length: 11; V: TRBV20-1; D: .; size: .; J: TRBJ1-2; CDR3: CSATYRNGYTF; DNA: TGCAGTGCAACCTACAGGAATGGCTACACCTTC
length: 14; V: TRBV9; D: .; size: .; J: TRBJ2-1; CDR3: CASSGSGSYNEQFF; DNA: TGTGCCAGCAGCGGAAGCGGGTCCTACAATGAGCAGTTCTTC
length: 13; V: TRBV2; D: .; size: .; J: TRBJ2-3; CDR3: CASSEVSTDTQYF; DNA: TGTGCCAGCAGTGAAGTCAGCACAGATACGCAGTATTTT
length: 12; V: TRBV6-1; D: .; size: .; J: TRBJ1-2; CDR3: CASSRRDYGYTF; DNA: TGTGCCAGCAGTAGACGGGACTATGGCTACACCTTC
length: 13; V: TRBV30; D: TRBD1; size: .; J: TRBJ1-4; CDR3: CACPGQGGEKLFF; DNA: TGTGCCTGCCCGGGACAGGGCGGTGAAAAACTGTTTTTT
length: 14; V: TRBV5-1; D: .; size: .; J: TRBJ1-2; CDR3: CASSFDPGAGGYTF; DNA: TGCGCCAGCAGCTTTGACCCGGGGGCTGGTGGCTACACCTTC
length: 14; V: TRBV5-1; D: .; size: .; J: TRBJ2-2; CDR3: CASSLAPRSGELFF; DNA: TGCGCCAGCAGCTTGGCCCCTCGTAGCGGGGAGCTGTTTTTT
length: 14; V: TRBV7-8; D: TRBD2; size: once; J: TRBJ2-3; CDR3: CASSPSSGRNTQYF; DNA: TGTGCCAGCAGCCCGTCTAGCGGGAGGAATACGCAGTATTTT
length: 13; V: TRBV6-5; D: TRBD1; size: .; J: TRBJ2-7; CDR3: CASSRQGVYEQYF; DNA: TGTGCCAGCAGCCGACAGGGAGTCTACGAGCAGTACTTC
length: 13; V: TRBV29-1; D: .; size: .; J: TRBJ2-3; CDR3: CSASRTVTDTQYF; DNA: TGCAGCGCCAGTAGGACTGTCACAGATACGCAGTATTTT
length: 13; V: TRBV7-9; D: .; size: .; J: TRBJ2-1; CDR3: CASRKTEYNEQFF; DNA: TGTGCCAGCAGAAAAACGGAGTACAATGAGCAGTTCTTC
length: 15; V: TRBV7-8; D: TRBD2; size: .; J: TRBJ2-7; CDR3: CASSPPGLAGTEQYF; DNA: TGTGCCAGCAGCCCCCCGGGACTAGCGGGAACCGAGCAGTACTTC
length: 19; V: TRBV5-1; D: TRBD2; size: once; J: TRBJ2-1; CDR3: CASSQGTSGRPGAPNEQFF; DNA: TGCGCCAGCAGCCAAGGGACTAGCGGGAGGCCGGGAGCCCCCAATGAGCAGTTCTTC
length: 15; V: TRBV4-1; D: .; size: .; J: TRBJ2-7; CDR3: CASSQDLGYSYEQYF; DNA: TGCGCCAGCAGCCAAGATCTTGGGTACTCCTACGAGCAGTACTTC
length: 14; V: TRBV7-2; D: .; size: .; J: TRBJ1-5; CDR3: CASSGGGGGQPQHF; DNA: TGTGCCAGCAGCGGCGGGGGAGGTGGTCAGCCCCAGCATTTT
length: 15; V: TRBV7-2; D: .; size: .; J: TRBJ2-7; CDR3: CASSLGFDGPYEQYF; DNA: TGTGCCAGCAGCTTAGGGTTCGACGGCCCCTACGAGCAGTACTTC
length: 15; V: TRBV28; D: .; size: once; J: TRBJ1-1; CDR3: CASFRGGLMNTEAFF; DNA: TGTGCCAGCTTCCGGGGGGGCTTGATGAACACTGAAGCTTTCTTT
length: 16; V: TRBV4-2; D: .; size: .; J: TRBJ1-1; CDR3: CASSQDPERGGTEAFF; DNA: TGTGCCAGCAGCCAAGATCCTGAAAGGGGTGGAACTGAAGCTTTCTTT
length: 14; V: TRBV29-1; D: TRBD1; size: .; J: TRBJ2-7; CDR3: CSVVNRGVSWEQYF; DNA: TGCAGCGTTGTCAACAGGGGGGTCTCGTGGGAGCAGTACTTC
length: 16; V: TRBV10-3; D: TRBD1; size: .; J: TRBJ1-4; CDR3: CATRGTESATNEKLFF; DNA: TGTGCCACCCGCGGGACAGAGAGCGCAACTAATGAAAAACTGTTTTTT
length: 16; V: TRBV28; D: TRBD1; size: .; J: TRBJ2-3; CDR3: CASSSTGTAVYDTQYF; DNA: TGTGCCAGCAGTTCCACCGGGACAGCCGTTTATGATACGCAGTATTTT
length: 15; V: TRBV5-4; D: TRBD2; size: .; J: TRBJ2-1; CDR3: CASSNIAGRGNEQFF; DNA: TGTGCCAGCAGCAATATAGCGGGAAGGGGCAATGAGCAGTTCTTC